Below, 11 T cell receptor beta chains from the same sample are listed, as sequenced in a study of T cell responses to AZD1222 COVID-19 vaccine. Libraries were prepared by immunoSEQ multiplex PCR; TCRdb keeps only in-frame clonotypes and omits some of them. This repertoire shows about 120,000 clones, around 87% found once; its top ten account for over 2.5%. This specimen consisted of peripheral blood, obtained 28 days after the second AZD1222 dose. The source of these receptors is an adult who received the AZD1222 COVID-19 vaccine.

CDR3 in DNA: TGCGCCAGCAGCGGACAGGGCCGCACAGATACGCAGTATTTT. Translation gives CASSGQGRTDTQYF. The genes are TRBV4-3 and TRBJ2-3, with 8 bases identical to TRBD1. The CDR3 contains 14 residues. The junction had 2 bases not matched to a gene; V was cut back by 5 bases and J by 1 base. CDR1 is LGHNA and CDR2 is YSLEER in the germline V gene.

In DNA, the CDR3 is TGTGCCAGCAGCTTAATGCCGGGGTCGAGCTCTGGGGCCAACGTCCTGACTTTC. Its translation is CASSLMPGSSSGANVLTF. This rearrangement joins TRBV7-2 to TRBJ2-6, with D maybe TRBD2 (5 bases). CDR1 SGHTA and CDR2 FQGNSA come from the germline V gene. The CDR3 has 18 amino acids. Trimming removed 2 bases from V and 0 bases from J, with 14 bases in between.

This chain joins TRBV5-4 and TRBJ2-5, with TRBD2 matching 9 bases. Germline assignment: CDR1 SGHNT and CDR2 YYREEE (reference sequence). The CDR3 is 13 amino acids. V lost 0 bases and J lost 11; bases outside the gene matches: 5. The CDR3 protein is CASSLAAGGPQYF. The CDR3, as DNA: TGTGCCAGCAGCTTGGCAGCGGGGGGCCCACAGTACTTC. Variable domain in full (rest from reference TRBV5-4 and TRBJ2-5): ETGVTQSPTHLIKTRGQQVTLRCSSQSGHNTVSWYQQALGQGPQFIFQYYREEENGRGNFPPRFSGLQFPNYSSELNVNALELDDSALYLCASSLAAGGPQYFGPGTRLLVL.

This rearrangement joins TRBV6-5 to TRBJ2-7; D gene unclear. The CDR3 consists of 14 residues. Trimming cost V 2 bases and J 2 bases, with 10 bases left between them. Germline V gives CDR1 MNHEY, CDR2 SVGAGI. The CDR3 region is CASSYQGPTYEQYF. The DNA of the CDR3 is TGTGCCAGCAGTTACCAAGGGCCTACCTACGAGCAGTACTTC.

The DNA of the CDR3 is TGTGCCAGCAGCCAAGCACCTAGCGGCACCTACGAGCAGTACTTC. Its protein product is CASSQAPSGTYEQYF. The chain carries TRBV3-1 (or the pseudogene TRBV3-2) and TRBJ2-7; 7 bases agree with TRBD2. The V gene's germline CDR1 is LGHDT and CDR2 YNNKEL (reference sequence). Trimming removed 1 base from V and 2 bases from J; junction bases left unmatched: 5. This CDR3 spans 15 amino acids.

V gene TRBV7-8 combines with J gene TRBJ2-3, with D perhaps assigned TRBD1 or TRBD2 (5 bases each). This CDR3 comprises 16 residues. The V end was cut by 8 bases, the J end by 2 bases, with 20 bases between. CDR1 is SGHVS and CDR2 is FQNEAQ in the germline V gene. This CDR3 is CASGIPGTEDTDTQYF. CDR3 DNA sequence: TGTGCCAGCGGTATCCCGGGGACGGAAGACACAGATACGCAGTATTTT.

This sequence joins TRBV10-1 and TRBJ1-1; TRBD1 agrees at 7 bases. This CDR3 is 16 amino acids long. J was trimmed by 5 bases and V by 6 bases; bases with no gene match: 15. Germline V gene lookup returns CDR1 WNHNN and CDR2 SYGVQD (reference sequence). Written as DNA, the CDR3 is TGCGCCAGCAGAGAACCCCTTTCAGGGGGTGGAACTGAAGCTTTCTTT. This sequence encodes CASREPLSGGGTEAFF.

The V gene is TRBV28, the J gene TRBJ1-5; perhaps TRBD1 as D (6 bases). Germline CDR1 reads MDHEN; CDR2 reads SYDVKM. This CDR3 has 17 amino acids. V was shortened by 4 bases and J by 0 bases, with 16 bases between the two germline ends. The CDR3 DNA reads TGTGCCAGCAGTTCTACCGGGACACCATATAGCAATCAGCCCCAGCATTTT. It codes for CASSSTGTPYSNQPQHF.

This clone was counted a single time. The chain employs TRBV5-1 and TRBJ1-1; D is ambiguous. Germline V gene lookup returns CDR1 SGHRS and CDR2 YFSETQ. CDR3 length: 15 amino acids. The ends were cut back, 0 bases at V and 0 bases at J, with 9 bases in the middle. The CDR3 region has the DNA TGCGCCAGCAGCTTGGCCCAAATAATGAACACTGAAGCTTTCTTT. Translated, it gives CASSLAQIMNTEAFF.

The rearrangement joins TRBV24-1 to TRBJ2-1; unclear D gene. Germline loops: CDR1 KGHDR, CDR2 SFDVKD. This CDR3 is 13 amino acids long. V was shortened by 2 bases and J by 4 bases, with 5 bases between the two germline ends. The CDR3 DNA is TGTGCCACCAGTGATTCCGGGTACAATGAGCAGTTCTTC. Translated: CATSDSGYNEQFF.

The CDR3 reads CATSDAAPPGEQFF. The CDR3 DNA follows: TGTGCCACCAGTGATGCAGCCCCTCCCGGTGAGCAGTTCTTC. V is TRBV24-1 and J is TRBJ2-1; D ambiguous. The CDR3 extends over 14 amino acids. The germline CDR1 and CDR2 sequences are KGHDR and SFDVKD. The V gene lost 3 bases and the J gene lost 9 bases, with 14 bases spanning the gap.